Described below is a single TCR beta chain sequence and its context. Antigen specificity is unknown. This sample is part of a study of post-analysis software for immune sequencing data. Whole-study findings and limits: With TRBV5-6, TRBV5-1 and TRBV20-1 included, 5 or 6 TRBV segments were more frequent in patients than in controls.

TCR beta cDNA libraries included unique molecular identifiers. TCRdb re-called the PCR reads through MiXCR, storing one row per CDR3 protein. This table has fewer than 850,000 distinct CDR3 sequences, roughly 50% appearing once. V was clipped by 5 bases and J by 5 bases, with 13 bases between them. Germline lookup yields CDR1 LNHNV and CDR2 YYDKDF (reference sequence). The CDR3 consists of 14 residues. Sequences were obtained from blood. V and J are TRBV15 and TRBJ2-1, with D perhaps matching TRBD1 (5 bases). This sequence originates from a girl aged 5-17 years with multiple sclerosis. Here the CDR3 DNA reads TGTGCCACCAGCTCCGTGGCAGGGAACAATGAGCAGTTCTTC. It encodes CATSSVAGNNEQFF.